Listed below are T cell receptor beta chains from one sample, sequenced in a study of blood T cells in healthy people across ages. TCRdb analysed the 5' RACE reads with MiXCR anew, one entry per CDR3 protein. This sample carries approximately 1,700,000 distinct CDR3 sequences, approximately 40% of them seen once, and the ten largest clones take around 23%. The sample consisted of blood. Source of these receptors: a human donor in good health. The CDR3 runs from the conserved cysteine through the conserved F or W. A D gene is named only where the DNA matches it firmly. Part of the rows lack a size; the others show once, few, many or a class for expanded clones.

v_gene: TRBV7-3; abundance: -; d_gene: TRBD2; j_gene: TRBJ2-7; CDR3aa: CASSFGRGPYEQYF; CDR3nt: TGTGCCAGCAGCTTTGGGAGGGGCCCCTACGAGCAGTACTTC
v_gene: TRBV10-3; abundance: -; d_gene: -; j_gene: TRBJ1-4; CDR3aa: CASHSGGDEKLFF; CDR3nt: TGTGCCTCCCACTCCGGAGGCGATGAAAAACTGTTTTTT
v_gene: TRBV20-1; abundance: -; d_gene: TRBD1; j_gene: TRBJ2-7; CDR3aa: CSATLRGQPLAYEQYF; CDR3nt: TGCAGTGCTACCCTAAGGGGGCAGCCCCTGGCCTACGAGCAGTACTTC
v_gene: TRBV7-2; abundance: few; d_gene: -; j_gene: TRBJ2-7; CDR3aa: CASSQGGGSGGEQYF; CDR3nt: TGTGCCAGCAGCCAAGGTGGGGGGTCGGGCGGCGAGCAGTACTTC
v_gene: TRBV6-5; abundance: -; d_gene: TRBD1; j_gene: TRBJ2-1; CDR3aa: CASSQQGTHNEQFF; CDR3nt: TGTGCCAGCAGTCAACAGGGGACCCACAATGAGCAGTTCTTC
v_gene: TRBV6-5; abundance: once; d_gene: -; j_gene: TRBJ1-5; CDR3aa: CASSPQVVWSNQPQHF; CDR3nt: TGTGCCAGCAGTCCCCAGGTTGTATGGAGCAATCAGCCCCAGCATTTT
v_gene: TRBV7-2; abundance: few; d_gene: -; j_gene: TRBJ2-7; CDR3aa: CASSLLGEVGEQYF; CDR3nt: TGTGCCAGCAGCTTACTCGGTGAGGTGGGCGAGCAGTACTTC
v_gene: TRBV27; abundance: many; d_gene: -; j_gene: TRBJ2-5; CDR3aa: CASSLGGNRETQYF; CDR3nt: TGTGCCAGCAGTTTAGGGGGAAATAGGGAGACCCAGTACTTC
v_gene: TRBV12-5; abundance: few; d_gene: TRBD1; j_gene: TRBJ2-5; CDR3aa: CASATTGQGAETQYF; CDR3nt: TGTGCTAGTGCCACAACAGGACAGGGAGCGGAGACCCAGTACTTC
v_gene: TRBV20-1; abundance: few; d_gene: -; j_gene: TRBJ1-4; CDR3aa: CSAWGGNHEKLFF; CDR3nt: TGCAGTGCGTGGGGGGGCAATCATGAAAAACTGTTTTTT
v_gene: TRBV5-1; abundance: -; d_gene: TRBD1; j_gene: TRBJ1-2; CDR3aa: CASSDTQGAVYGYTF; CDR3nt: TGCGCCAGCAGCGACACACAGGGGGCCGTCTATGGCTACACCTTC
v_gene: TRBV5-1; abundance: -; d_gene: -; j_gene: TRBJ1-1; CDR3aa: CASSPGTATMNTEAFF; CDR3nt: TGCGCCAGCAGCCCGGGGACGGCTACTATGAACACTGAAGCTTTCTTT
v_gene: TRBV7-8; abundance: -; d_gene: TRBD1; j_gene: TRBJ1-1; CDR3aa: CASSFIGQGNTEAFF; CDR3nt: TGTGCCAGCAGCTTTATTGGACAGGGGAACACTGAAGCTTTCTTT
v_gene: TRBV6-1; abundance: -; d_gene: -; j_gene: TRBJ2-3; CDR3aa: CASSPRGSSSSFTDTQYF; CDR3nt: TGTGCTAGCAGCCCAAGGGGTAGTAGTTCCTCTTTCACAGATACGCAGTATTTT
v_gene: TRBV4-3; abundance: -; d_gene: -; j_gene: TRBJ1-1; CDR3aa: CASSQDDSRRNTEAFF; CDR3nt: TGCGCCAGCAGCCAAGATGACAGCCGAAGGAACACTGAAGCTTTCTTT
v_gene: TRBV9; abundance: -; d_gene: TRBD1; j_gene: TRBJ1-5; CDR3aa: CASTVSGQGDQPQHF; CDR3nt: TGTGCCAGCACCGTATCAGGTCAGGGGGATCAGCCCCAGCATTTT
v_gene: TRBV7-2; abundance: -; d_gene: -; j_gene: TRBJ2-4; CDR3aa: CASSLRGRGNNEQYF; CDR3nt: TGTGCCAGCAGCTTAAGGGGCCGGGGGAACAATGAGCAGTACTTC
v_gene: TRBV7-2; abundance: -; d_gene: -; j_gene: TRBJ2-4; CDR3aa: CASSPYVDEQYF; CDR3nt: TGTGCCAGCAGCCCTTACGTCGATGAGCAGTACTTC
v_gene: TRBV24-1; abundance: -; d_gene: TRBD1; j_gene: TRBJ1-5; CDR3aa: CATAKEPRGQGFVQPQHF; CDR3nt: TGTGCCACCGCGAAAGAGCCTAGGGGACAGGGGTTCGTTCAGCCCCAGCATTTT
v_gene: TRBV4-2; abundance: few; d_gene: -; j_gene: TRBJ2-2; CDR3aa: CASSQGLGTQNPGKLFF; CDR3nt: TGTGCCAGCAGCCAAGGGTTAGGGACCCAAAACCCCGGGAAGCTGTTTTTT
v_gene: TRBV6-1; abundance: -; d_gene: TRBD1; j_gene: TRBJ1-2; CDR3aa: CASSEVYSVTGGGYTF; CDR3nt: TGTGCCAGCAGTGAAGTTTATTCTGTGACAGGGGGTGGCTACACCTTC
v_gene: TRBV2; abundance: -; d_gene: TRBD1; j_gene: TRBJ1-5; CDR3aa: CASSGKNRGQPQHF; CDR3nt: TGCGCCAGCAGTGGAAAGAACAGGGGTCAGCCCCAGCATTTT
v_gene: TRBV7-2; abundance: once; d_gene: TRBD1; j_gene: TRBJ2-7; CDR3aa: CASSPRPTGWYEQYF; CDR3nt: TGTGCCAGCAGCCCGAGACCGACAGGGTGGTACGAGCAGTACTTC
v_gene: TRBV6-5; abundance: -; d_gene: TRBD1; j_gene: TRBJ1-2; CDR3aa: CASSLQGGPYGYTF; CDR3nt: TGTGCCAGCAGTTTACAGGGGGGACCCTATGGCTACACCTTC
v_gene: TRBV5-1; abundance: -; d_gene: TRBD2; j_gene: TRBJ2-7; CDR3aa: CVSSFTSGDTYEQYF; CDR3nt: TGCGTCAGCAGCTTTACTAGCGGGGACACCTACGAGCAGTACTTC
v_gene: TRBV20-1; abundance: -; d_gene: -; j_gene: TRBJ2-1; CDR3aa: CSAREYFYNEQFF; CDR3nt: TGCAGTGCTAGAGAGTATTTTTACAATGAGCAGTTCTTC
v_gene: TRBV20-1; abundance: -; d_gene: -; j_gene: TRBJ2-1; CDR3aa: CSAPPGGGETQFF; CDR3nt: TGCAGTGCTCCTCCCGGGGGTGGAGAGACCCAGTTCTTC
v_gene: TRBV9; abundance: -; d_gene: -; j_gene: TRBJ2-3; CDR3aa: CASSVGEGGPDTQYF; CDR3nt: TGTGCCAGCAGCGTAGGCGAGGGGGGCCCAGATACGCAGTATTTT
v_gene: TRBV5-5; abundance: few; d_gene: -; j_gene: TRBJ2-7; CDR3aa: CASSLKQGPLYEQYF; CDR3nt: TGTGCCAGCAGCTTGAAGCAGGGCCCCCTCTACGAGCAGTACTTC